The rows below give T cell receptor beta chains drawn from one sample of a study of tumor-infiltrating lymphocytes in oesophageal squamous cell carcinoma. TCRdb called the PCR reads again in MiXCR, with one record for every CDR3 protein. The data show roughly 13,000 distinct CDR3 sequences, approximately 47% seen once. The source material was normal esophageal tissue next to the tumor. These receptors were collected from a male donor with esophageal squamous cell carcinoma. CDR3s include the opening cysteine and the closing phenylalanine or tryptophan. A D gene is named only where the DNA matches it firmly. Only some rows state a clone size, as once, few, many or a class for expanded clones.

D | J | V | size | DNA | CDR3
- | TRBJ1-5 | TRBV6-1 | few | TGTGCCAGCAGCCCCCAGGGAGGGAATCAGCCCCAGCATTTT | CASSPQGGNQPQHF
- | TRBJ1-1 | TRBV11-2 | many | TGTGCCAGCAGCTCCCTCCTGCTTGAAGCTTTCTTT | CASSSLLLEAFF
- | TRBJ2-7 | TRBV27 | many | TGTGCCAGCAGTTTACTGACCGGGACATCCTACGAGCAGTACTTC | CASSLLTGTSYEQYF
- | TRBJ1-2 | TRBV28 | - | TGTGCCAGCAGTTTATTACGGGGGCAGGGTGGCTACACCTTC | CASSLLRGQGGYTF
- | TRBJ2-1 | TRBV7-3 | - | TGTGCCAGCAGCTTATCCCCGAGCGGTCTCTCCTACAATGAGCAGTTCTTC | CASSLSPSGLSYNEQFF
TRBD2 | TRBJ2-7 | TRBV7-3 | medium-sized | TGTGCCAGCAGCCCGCCGGGAGGAGGAGGCAACAATGAGCAGTACTTC | CASSPPGGGGNNEQYF
- | TRBJ1-5 | TRBV28 | - | TGTGCCAGCAGTTTATATCCCCATCAGAGCAATCAGCCCCAGCATTTT | CASSLYPHQSNQPQHF
- | TRBJ2-3 | TRBV6-1 | - | TGTGCCAGCAGTGAAACCCTTGCGGCCTCACCCGGGGAGCTGTATTTT | CASSETLAASPGELYF
TRBD1 | TRBJ2-4 | TRBV24-1 | - | TGTGCCACCAGTGATCCGGGACAGGGACTCATTCAGTACTTC | CATSDPGQGLIQYF
- | TRBJ1-2 | TRBV6-8 | - | TGTGCCAGCAGTTCGGACGGGAGGTCCCCATACTATGGCTACACCTTC | CASSSDGRSPYYGYTF
- | TRBJ2-1 | TRBV7-7 | - | TGTGCCAGCAGCTGGGACTCCAACAATGAGCAGTTCTTC | CASSWDSNNEQFF
TRBD2 | TRBJ2-2 | TRBV6-1 | many | TGTGCCAGCACCCCCTTCCCTAGCGGGGTGAACACCGGGGAGCTGTTTTTT | CASTPFPSGVNTGELFF
- | TRBJ1-4 | TRBV10-3 | few | TGTGCCATCAGTGAGTCGGGGCGTATAAGTGAAAAACTGTTTTTT | CAISESGRISEKLFF
- | TRBJ1-6 | TRBV5-1 | - | TGCGCCAGCAGCTTGGACAGTATTACTTCACCCCTCCACTTT | CASSLDSITSPLHF
- | TRBJ2-5 | TRBV12-3/TRBV12-4 | - | TGTGCCAGCAGGAGGGGGGGTGAGACCCAGTACTTC | CASRRGGETQYF
TRBD1 | TRBJ2-7 | TRBV5-4 | - | TGTGCCAGCAGCCAAGGGGACAGGGGAGGGAGAGAGCAGTACTTC | CASSQGDRGGREQYF
TRBD2 | TRBJ2-3 | TRBV7-6 | - | TGTGCCAGCAGCCGGACTAGCGGCCATTACCCCACAGATACGCAGTATTTT | CASSRTSGHYPTDTQYF
- | TRBJ2-4 | TRBV20-1 | many | TGCAGTCGCGGCCGTGCGTGGAACATTCAGTACTTC | CSRGRAWNIQYF
- | TRBJ1-1 | TRBV5-1 | - | TGCGCCAGCAGCTTAAACGGAAGGACTGAAGCTTTCTTT | CASSLNGRTEAFF
TRBD2 | TRBJ2-1 | TRBV7-8 | few | TGTGCCAGCAGCACCTTAGCGGGAGAGCGCAATGAGCAGTTCTTC | CASSTLAGERNEQFF
- | TRBJ1-5 | TRBV4-3 | few | TGCGCCAGCAGCCAAGTTGTAGGTAGCAATCAGCCCCAGCATTTT | CASSQVVGSNQPQHF
- | TRBJ2-5 | TRBV7-2 | - | TGTGCCAGCAGCTTAGATCGGGAGACCCAGTACTTC | CASSLDRETQYF
TRBD1 | TRBJ2-1 | TRBV6-1 | medium-sized | TGTGCCAGCAGTTATGGGACAGCAAATTACAATGAGCAGTTCTTC | CASSYGTANYNEQFF
TRBD2 | TRBJ2-3 | TRBV7-6 | few | TGTGCCAGCAGCTTAGGGCTAGCGGGAGGGCGTGCAGATACGCAGTATTTT | CASSLGLAGGRADTQYF
- | TRBJ2-7 | TRBV12-2 | - | TGTGCAAGTCGCTTCTCCAAACGGACAGGGGGCTACGAGCAGTACTTC | CASRFSKRTGGYEQYF
- | TRBJ2-3 | TRBV7-6 | large | TGTGCCTCCGCGGCCCCCGGTGGGGGGAATACGCAGTATTTT | CASAAPGGGNTQYF
TRBD1 | TRBJ1-2 | TRBV10-2 | many | TGCGCCAGCAAAAAACAGGGGGCGCGGGGCTATGGCTACACCTTC | CASKKQGARGYGYTF
- | TRBJ2-1 | TRBV7-4 | - | TGTGCCAGCAGCTCCGCTAATGAGCAGTTCTTC | CASSSANEQFF
- | TRBJ1-5 | TRBV28 | few | TGTGCCAGCAGTTTATCAGCTTATCAGCCCCAGCATTTT | CASSLSAYQPQHF